This T cell receptor beta chain is from a study of T cells in Graves' hyperthyroidism and ophthalmopathy. As to this clonotype: Its antigen is unidentified.

RNA transcripts were the template for amplifying TCR beta CDR3 regions. Initially, a first-round RT-PCR of the TCR CDR3 employed the HTBI primer set. MiXCR, applied by TCRdb to the multiplex PCR reads, yields one record per CDR3 protein. The sample records about 330,000 distinct CDR3 sequences, roughly an eighth being singletons. Germline CDR1 is LNHDA and CDR2 is SQIVND (reference sequence). This CDR3 contains 15 residues. Trimming removed 4 bases at V and 4 bases at J, with 17 bases between. Study conclusions and caveats: It was a median approximately six months before onset that the model predicted ophthalmopathy. Blood shared most expanded thyroid clonotypes above 0.001.

Inclusion characteristics of ophthalmopathy patients comprised a Clinical Activity Score of at least 3, a NOSPECS grade of at least 4, and duration under 3 months. Lactation, pregnancy, other autoimmune disease or uncontrolled infection excluded patients. The rearrangement uses TRBV19 and TRBJ2-7; either TRBD1 or TRBD2 may fit D (5 bases each). The receptor was derived from a woman between 40 and 55 years old with Graves' ophthalmopathy. The sample consisted of blood. CDR3 sequence reads: CASSRVGAGIYEQYF. CDR3 nucleotides: TGTGCCAGTAGTAGGGTCGGGGCAGGAATTTACGAGCAGTACTTC. Based on the CDR3 plus reference TRBV19 and TRBJ2-7, the full variable domain is DGGITQSPKYLFRKEGQNVTLSCEQNLNHDAMYWYRQDPGQGLRLIYYSQIVNDFQKGDIAEGYSVSREKKESFPLTVTSAQKNPTAFYLCASSRVGAGIYEQYFGPGTRLTVT.